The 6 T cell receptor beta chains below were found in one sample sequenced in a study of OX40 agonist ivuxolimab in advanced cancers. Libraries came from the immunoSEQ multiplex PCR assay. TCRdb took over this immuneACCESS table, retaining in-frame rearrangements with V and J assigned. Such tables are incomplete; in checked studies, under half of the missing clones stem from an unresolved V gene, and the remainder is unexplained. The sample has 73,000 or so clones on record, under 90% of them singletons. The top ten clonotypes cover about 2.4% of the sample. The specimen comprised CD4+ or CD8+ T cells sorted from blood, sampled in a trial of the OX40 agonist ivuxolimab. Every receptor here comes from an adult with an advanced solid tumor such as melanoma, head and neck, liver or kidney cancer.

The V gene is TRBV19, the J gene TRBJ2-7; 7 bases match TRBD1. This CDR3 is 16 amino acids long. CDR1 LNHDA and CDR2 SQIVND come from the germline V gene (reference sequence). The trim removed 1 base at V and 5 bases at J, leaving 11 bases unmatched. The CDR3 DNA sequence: TGTGCCAGTAGTATAGCTCAGAGACAGGGAGTACACGAGCAGTACTTC. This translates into CASSIAQRQGVHEQYF.

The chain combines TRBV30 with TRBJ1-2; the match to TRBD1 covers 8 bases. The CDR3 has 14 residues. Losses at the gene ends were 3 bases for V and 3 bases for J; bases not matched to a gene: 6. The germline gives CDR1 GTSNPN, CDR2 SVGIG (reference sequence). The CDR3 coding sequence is TGTGCCTGGAGGAGGACAGGGTCATACTATGGCTACACCTTC. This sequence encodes CAWRRTGSYYGYTF.

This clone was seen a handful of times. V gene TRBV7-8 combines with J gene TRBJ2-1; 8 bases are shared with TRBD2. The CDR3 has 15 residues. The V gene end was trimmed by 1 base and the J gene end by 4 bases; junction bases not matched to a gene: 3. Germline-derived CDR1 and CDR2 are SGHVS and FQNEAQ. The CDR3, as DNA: TGTGCCAGCAGCTTAGGTACTAGCGGTTACAATGAGCAGTTCTTC. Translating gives CASSLGTSGYNEQFF. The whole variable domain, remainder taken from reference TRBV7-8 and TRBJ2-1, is GAGVSQSPRYKVAKRGQDVALRCDPISGHVSLFWYQQALGQGPEFLTYFQNEAQLDKSGLPSDRFFAERPEGSVSTLKIQRTQQEDSAVYLCASSLGTSGYNEQFFGPGTRLTVL.

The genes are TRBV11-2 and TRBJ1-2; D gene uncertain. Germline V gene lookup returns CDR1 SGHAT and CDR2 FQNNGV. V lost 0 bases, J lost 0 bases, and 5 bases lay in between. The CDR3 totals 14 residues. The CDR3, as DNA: TGTGCCAGCAGCTTAGAAGGGTCTAACTATGGCTACACCTTC. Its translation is CASSLEGSNYGYTF.

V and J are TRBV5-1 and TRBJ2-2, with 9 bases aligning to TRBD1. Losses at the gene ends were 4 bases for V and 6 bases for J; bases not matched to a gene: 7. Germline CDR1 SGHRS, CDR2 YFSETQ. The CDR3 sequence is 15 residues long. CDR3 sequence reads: CASSLGTGKAGELFF. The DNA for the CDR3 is TGCGCCAGCAGCCTCGGGACAGGGAAGGCCGGGGAGCTGTTTTTT.

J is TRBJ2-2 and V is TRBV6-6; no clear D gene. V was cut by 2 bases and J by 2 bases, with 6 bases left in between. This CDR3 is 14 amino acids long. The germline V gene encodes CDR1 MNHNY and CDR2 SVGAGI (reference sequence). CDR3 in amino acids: CASSYDRNTGELFF. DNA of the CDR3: TGTGCCAGCAGTTACGACCGCAACACCGGGGAGCTGTTTTTT.